The sequence of this T cell receptor (beta chain) was determined in a study of blood T cells in healthy people across ages. As for the study in general: The template switching approach captured approximately one barcoded beta molecule for every two T cells. Study-wide results and limits: Among long-lived donors, naive CD4+ cells were more numerous and diversity higher than in aged donors. Age advanced and TCR beta diversity per million T cells fell, roughly linearly.

Primed by a sample-barcoded 5' primer and a J-beta primer mix, a second PCR proceeded for about 6 to 12 cycles. Each of the cDNA molecules was tagged by a template-switch adaptor with 12 random nucleotides. TCRdb ran MiXCR on the 5' RACE reads and lists one entry per CDR3 protein. Of about 570,000 distinct CDR3 sequences in the sample, roughly 29% were seen once. V lost 7 bases and J 0 bases, leaving 13 bases between the germline ends. This CDR3 comprises 14 residues. Germline V gene data show CDR1 as SGDLS and CDR2 as YYNGEE. Comments on this clonotype: Its specificity is not known.

The gene calls are TRBV9 and TRBJ1-1; perhaps TRBD1 as D (5 bases). Material for sequencing was blood. The sequence was collected from an older woman in good health. The CDR3: CASRPWGVNTEAFF. The CDR3 DNA reads as TGTGCCAGCCGACCGTGGGGGGTGAACACTGAAGCTTTCTTT.